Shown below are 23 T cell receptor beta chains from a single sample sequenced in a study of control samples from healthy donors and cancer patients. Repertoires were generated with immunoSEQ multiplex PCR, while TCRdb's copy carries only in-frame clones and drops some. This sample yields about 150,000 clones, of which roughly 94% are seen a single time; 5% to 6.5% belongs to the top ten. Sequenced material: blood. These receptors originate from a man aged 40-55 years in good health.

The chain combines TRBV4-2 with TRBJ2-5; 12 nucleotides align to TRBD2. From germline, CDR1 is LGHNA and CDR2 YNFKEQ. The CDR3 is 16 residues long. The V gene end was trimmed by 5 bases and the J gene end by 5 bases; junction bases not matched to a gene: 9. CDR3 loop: CASSGLAGGPGETQYF. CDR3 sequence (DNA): TGTGCCAGCAGCGGGCTAGCGGGGGGGCCGGGGGAGACCCAGTACTTC.

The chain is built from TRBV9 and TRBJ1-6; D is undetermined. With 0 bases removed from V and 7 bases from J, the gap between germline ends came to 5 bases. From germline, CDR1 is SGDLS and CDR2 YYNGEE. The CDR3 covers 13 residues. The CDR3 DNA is TGTGCCAGCAGCGTAGAATGGAATTCACCCCTCCACTTT. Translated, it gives CASSVEWNSPLHF.

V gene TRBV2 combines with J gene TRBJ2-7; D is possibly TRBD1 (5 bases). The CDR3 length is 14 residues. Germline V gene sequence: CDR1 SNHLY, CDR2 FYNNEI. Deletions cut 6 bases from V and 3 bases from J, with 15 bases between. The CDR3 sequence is CASSPLARDYEQYF. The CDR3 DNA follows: TGTGCCAGCAGCCCCCTTGCCAGGGACTACGAGCAGTACTTC. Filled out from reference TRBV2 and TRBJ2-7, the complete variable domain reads EPEVTQTPSHQVTQMGQEVILRCVPISNHLYFYWYRQILGQKVEFLVSFYNNEISEKSEIFDDQFSVERPDGSNFTLKIRSTKLEDSAMYFCASSPLARDYEQYFGPGTRLTVT.

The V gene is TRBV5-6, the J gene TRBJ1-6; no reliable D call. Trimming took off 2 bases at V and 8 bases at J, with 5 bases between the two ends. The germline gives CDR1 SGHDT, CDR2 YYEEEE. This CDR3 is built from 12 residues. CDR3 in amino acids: CASSLRDSPLHF. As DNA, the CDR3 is TGTGCCAGCAGCTTACGGGATTCACCCCTCCACTTT.

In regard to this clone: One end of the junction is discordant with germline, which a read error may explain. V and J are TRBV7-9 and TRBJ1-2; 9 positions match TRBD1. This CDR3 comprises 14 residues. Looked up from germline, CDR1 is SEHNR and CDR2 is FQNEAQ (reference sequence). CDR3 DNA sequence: TGTGCCAGCAGCTCAATTGCAACAGGGGGCGCGGTAGCCTTC. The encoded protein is CASSSIATGGAVAF. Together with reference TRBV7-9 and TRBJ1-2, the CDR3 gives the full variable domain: DTGVSQNPRHKITKRGQNVTFRCDPISEHNRLYWYRQTLGQGPEFLTYFQNEAQLEKSRLLSDRFSAERPKGSFSTLEIQRTEQGDSAMYLCASSSIATGGAVAFGSGTRLTVV.

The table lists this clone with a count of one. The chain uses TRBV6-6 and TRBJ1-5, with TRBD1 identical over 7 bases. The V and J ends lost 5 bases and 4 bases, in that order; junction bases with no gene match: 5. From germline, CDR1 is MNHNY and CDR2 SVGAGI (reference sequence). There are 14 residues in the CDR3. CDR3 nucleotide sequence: TGTGCCAGCAGTGACAGGGAGGGTAATCAGCCCCAGCATTTT. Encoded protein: CASSDREGNQPQHF.

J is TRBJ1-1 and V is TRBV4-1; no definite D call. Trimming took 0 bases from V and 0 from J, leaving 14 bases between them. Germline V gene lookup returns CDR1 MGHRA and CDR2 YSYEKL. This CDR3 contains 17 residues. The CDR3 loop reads CASSQEALQDLNTEAFF. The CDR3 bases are TGCGCCAGCAGCCAAGAAGCCCTTCAGGATTTGAACACTGAAGCTTTCTTT.

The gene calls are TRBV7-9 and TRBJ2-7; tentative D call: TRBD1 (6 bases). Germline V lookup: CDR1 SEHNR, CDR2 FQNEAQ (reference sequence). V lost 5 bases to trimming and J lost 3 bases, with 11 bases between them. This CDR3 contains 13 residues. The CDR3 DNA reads TGTGCCAGCAGCCCGACGACAGGCTACGAGCAGTACTTC. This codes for CASSPTTGYEQYF.

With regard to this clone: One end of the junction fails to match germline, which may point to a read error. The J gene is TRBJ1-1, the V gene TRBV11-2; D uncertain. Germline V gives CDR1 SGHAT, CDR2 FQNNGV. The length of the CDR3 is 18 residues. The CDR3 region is CASSSPGGFRTSNAEAFF. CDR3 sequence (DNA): TGTGCCAGCAGCTCGCCCGGAGGTTTTCGAACCTCGAACGCTGAAGCTTTCTTT.

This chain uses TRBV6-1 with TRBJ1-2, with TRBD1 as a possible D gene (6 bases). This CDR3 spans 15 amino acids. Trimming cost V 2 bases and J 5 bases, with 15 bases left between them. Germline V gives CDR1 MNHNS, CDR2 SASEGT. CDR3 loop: CASSEMVRGPYGYTF. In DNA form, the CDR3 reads TGTGCCAGCAGTGAAATGGTCAGGGGACCGTATGGCTACACCTTC.

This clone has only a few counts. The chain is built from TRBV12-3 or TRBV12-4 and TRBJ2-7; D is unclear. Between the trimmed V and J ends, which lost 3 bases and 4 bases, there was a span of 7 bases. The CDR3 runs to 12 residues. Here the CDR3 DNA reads TGTGCCAGCAGTTTTGGTCTATACGAGCAGTACTTC. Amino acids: CASSFGLYEQYF.

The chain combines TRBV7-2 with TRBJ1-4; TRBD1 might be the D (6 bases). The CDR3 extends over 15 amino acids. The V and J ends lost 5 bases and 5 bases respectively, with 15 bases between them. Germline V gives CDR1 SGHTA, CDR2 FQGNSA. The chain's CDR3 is CASSPNRAWNEKLFF. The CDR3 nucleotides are TGTGCCAGCAGCCCCAACAGGGCTTGGAATGAAAAACTGTTTTTT.

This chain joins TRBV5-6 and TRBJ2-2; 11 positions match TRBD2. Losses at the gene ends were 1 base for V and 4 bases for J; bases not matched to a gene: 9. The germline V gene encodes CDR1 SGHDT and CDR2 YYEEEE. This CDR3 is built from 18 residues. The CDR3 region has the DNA TGTGCCAGCAGCTTGTCGGCTAGCGGGGGGTTACTCACCGGGGAGCTGTTTTTT. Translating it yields CASSLSASGGLLTGELFF.

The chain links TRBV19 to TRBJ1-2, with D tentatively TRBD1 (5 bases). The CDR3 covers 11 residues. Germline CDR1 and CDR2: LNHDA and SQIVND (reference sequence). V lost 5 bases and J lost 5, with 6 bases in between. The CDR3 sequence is CASSRGYGYTF. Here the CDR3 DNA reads TGTGCCAGTAGTCGGGGGTATGGCTACACCTTC.

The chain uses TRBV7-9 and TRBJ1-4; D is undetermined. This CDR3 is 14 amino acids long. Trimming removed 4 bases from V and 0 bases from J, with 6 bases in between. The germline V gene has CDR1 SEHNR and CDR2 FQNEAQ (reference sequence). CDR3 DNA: TGTGCCAGCAGCTGGCGTGCAACTAATGAAAAACTGTTTTTT. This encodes CASSWRATNEKLFF.

The CDR3 reads CASSIRAGATIEAFF. The CDR3 DNA reads as TGTGCCAGTAGTATCCGGGCAGGGGCTACTATTGAAGCTTTCTTT. The chain employs TRBV19 and TRBJ1-1; TRBD1 might be the D (6 bases). CDR3 length: 15 amino acids. The ends were cut back, 3 bases at V and 7 bases at J, with 18 bases in the middle. Germline lookup yields CDR1 LNHDA and CDR2 SQIVND (reference sequence).

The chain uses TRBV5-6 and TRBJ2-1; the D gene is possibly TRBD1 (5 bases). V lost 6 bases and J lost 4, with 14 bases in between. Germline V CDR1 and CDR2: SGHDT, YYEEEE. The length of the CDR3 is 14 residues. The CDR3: CASTPRAGYNEQFF. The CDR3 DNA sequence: TGTGCCAGCACTCCTCGGGCAGGGTACAATGAGCAGTTCTTC.

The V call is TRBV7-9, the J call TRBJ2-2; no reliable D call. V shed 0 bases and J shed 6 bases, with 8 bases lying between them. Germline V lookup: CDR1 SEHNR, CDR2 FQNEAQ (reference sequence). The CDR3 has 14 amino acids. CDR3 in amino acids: CASSLAGVAGELFF. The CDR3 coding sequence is TGTGCCAGCAGCTTAGCTGGGGTGGCCGGGGAGCTGTTTTTT.

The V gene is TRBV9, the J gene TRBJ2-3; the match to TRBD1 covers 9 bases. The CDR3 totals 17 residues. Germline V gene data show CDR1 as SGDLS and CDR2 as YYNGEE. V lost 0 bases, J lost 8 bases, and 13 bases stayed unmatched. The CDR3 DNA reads TGTGCCAGCAGCGTAGCTGGAGAAAGACAGGGGGTTGGTACGCAGTATTTT. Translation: CASSVAGERQGVGTQYF.

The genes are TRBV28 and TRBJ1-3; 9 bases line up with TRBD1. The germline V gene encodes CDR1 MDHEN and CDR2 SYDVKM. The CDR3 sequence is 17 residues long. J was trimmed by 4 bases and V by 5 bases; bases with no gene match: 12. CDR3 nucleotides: TGTGCCAGCAGTCTCCACCGGTGGACAGGGGACGGAAACACCATATATTTT. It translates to CASSLHRWTGDGNTIYF.

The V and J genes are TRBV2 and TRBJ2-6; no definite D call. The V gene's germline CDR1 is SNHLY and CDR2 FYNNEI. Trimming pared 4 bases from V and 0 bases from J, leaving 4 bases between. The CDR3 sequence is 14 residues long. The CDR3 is CASSGDSGANVLTF. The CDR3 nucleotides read TGTGCCAGCAGTGGGGACTCTGGGGCCAACGTCCTGACTTTC.

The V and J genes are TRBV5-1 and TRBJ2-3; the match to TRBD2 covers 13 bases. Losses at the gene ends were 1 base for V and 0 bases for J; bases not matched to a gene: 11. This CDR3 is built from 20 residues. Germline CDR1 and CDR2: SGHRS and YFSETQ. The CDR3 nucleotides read TGCGCCAGCAGCTTGAGGACTAGCGGGGGCTTACATTCTAGCACAGATACGCAGTATTTT. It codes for CASSLRTSGGLHSSTDTQYF.

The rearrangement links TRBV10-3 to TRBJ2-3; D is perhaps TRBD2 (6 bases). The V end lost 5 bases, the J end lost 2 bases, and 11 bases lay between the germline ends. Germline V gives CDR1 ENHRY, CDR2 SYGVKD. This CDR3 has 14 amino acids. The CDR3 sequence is CAISTAGFTDTQYF. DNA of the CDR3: TGTGCCATCAGTACCGCGGGGTTCACAGATACGCAGTATTTT.